These 24 T cell receptor beta chains were all obtained from the same sample, sequenced in a study of a mutant IDH1 vaccine in newly diagnosed glioma. TCRdb keeps only in-frame clones here, not all; method: immunoSEQ multiplex PCR. The sample consists of tens of thousands of clones, about nine tenths of them appearing once. The time point here: baseline, week 1 (first vaccination visit). Treatment indicated: pre-vaccination baseline after standard-of-care therapy. The sample was PBMCs, taken from a glioma patient treated with radiotherapy, temozolomide or both. These receptors were taken from a woman in her 40s with glioma.

V and J are TRBV5-1 and TRBJ2-7; D not certain. Trimming shortened V by 2 bases and J by 0 bases, and 12 bases separated the two germline ends. Germline-derived CDR1 and CDR2 are SGHRS and YFSETQ. The CDR3 runs to 15 residues. CDR3 sequence: CASSLTPLSSYEQYF. CDR3 in DNA: TGCGCCAGCAGCTTAACCCCGCTAAGCTCCTACGAGCAGTACTTC.

The V call is TRBV19, the J call TRBJ2-1, with 7 bases aligning to TRBD2. The V gene end was trimmed by 3 bases and the J gene end by 9 bases; junction bases not matched to a gene: 11. The CDR3 length is 15 residues. Germline CDR1 is LNHDA and CDR2 is SQIVND (reference sequence). The DNA of the CDR3 is TGTGCCAGTAGTATTTCACTCCTCGGGAGGAGTGAGCAGTTCTTC. It is translated as CASSISLLGRSEQFF.

The chain joins TRBV6-5 to TRBJ2-2, with D perhaps matching TRBD2 (6 bases). The V gene lost 2 bases and the J gene lost 6 bases, with 7 bases spanning the gap. Germline values: CDR1 MNHEY, CDR2 SVGAGI. The CDR3 has 13 residues. The CDR3 region is CASSYGGAGELFF. CDR3 bases: TGTGCCAGCAGTTACGGAGGGGCCGGGGAGCTGTTTTTT.

The rearrangement uses TRBV13 and TRBJ2-1, with D maybe TRBD1 (6 bases). CDR1 is PRHDT, CDR2 FYEKMQ, per germline (reference sequence). The CDR3 covers 15 residues. Trimming removed 6 bases from V and 7 bases from J, with 19 bases in between. Here the CDR3 reads CASSHPGHEGNEQFF. CDR3 sequence (DNA): TGTGCCAGCAGTCACCCGGGACACGAGGGAAATGAGCAGTTCTTC.

This clone was recorded a few times. CDR3 residues: CASSPHPTGYTEAFF. Written as DNA, the CDR3 is TGCGCCAGCAGCCCCCACCCGACAGGGTACACTGAAGCTTTCTTT. The chain is built from TRBV4-3 and TRBJ1-1; TRBD1 matches 7 bases. V lost 4 bases, J lost 3 bases, and 8 bases stayed unmatched. Germline-derived CDR1 and CDR2 are LGHNA and YSLEER. This CDR3 has 15 amino acids.

As for this clone: One end of the junction varies from germline; a read error may be responsible. CDR3 sequence reads: CASSYSGPSHEQYF. The CDR3, as DNA: TGTGCCAGCAGTTATTCAGGGCCCTCCCACGAGCAGTACTTC. The V and J genes are TRBV6-9 and TRBJ2-7; no firm D call. The germline gives CDR1 MNHGY, CDR2 SVAAGI. The CDR3 covers 14 residues.

This chain uses TRBV5-8 with TRBJ2-2; no clear D gene. Germline V lookup: CDR1 SGHTS, CDR2 YDEGEE. The CDR3 spans 16 residues. V lost 0 bases and J 2 bases, leaving 11 bases between the germline ends. CDR3 sequence reads: CASSLGQLRNTGELFF. CDR3 nucleotide sequence: TGTGCCAGCAGCTTGGGCCAGCTAAGAAACACCGGGGAGCTGTTTTTT.

The J gene is TRBJ1-6, the V gene TRBV19, with TRBD1 as a possible D gene (6 bases). The CDR3 extends over 13 amino acids. Deletions cut 5 bases from V and 7 bases from J, with 9 bases between. The germline gives CDR1 LNHDA, CDR2 SQIVND (reference sequence). The CDR3 nucleotides are TGTGCCAGTAGTCCGACAGGCAATTCACCCCTCCACTTT. Translating it yields CASSPTGNSPLHF.

This sequence joins TRBV6-1 and TRBJ1-1; TRBD1 might be the D (6 bases). CDR1 is MNHNS, CDR2 SASEGT, per germline. The CDR3 spans 14 residues. The V gene lost 4 bases and the J gene lost 6 bases, with 15 bases spanning the gap. DNA of the CDR3: TGTGCCAGCAGTGGGGGGGGCGACATCGCTGAAGCTTTCTTT. Translated, it gives CASSGGGDIAEAFF.

V gene TRBV4-2 combines with J gene TRBJ1-2; a weak D match, TRBD1 (6 bases). Germline V CDR1 and CDR2: LGHNA, YNFKEQ. V lost 0 bases and J lost 5, with 7 bases in between. The CDR3 runs to 13 residues. CDR3 sequence: CASSQDRGYGYTF. CDR3 DNA: TGTGCCAGCAGCCAAGACAGGGGTTATGGCTACACCTTC.

The rearrangement links TRBV30 to TRBJ1-5; no reliable D call. The V gene's germline CDR1 is GTSNPN and CDR2 SVGIG (reference sequence). V was clipped by 1 base and J by 6 bases, with 7 bases between them. The CDR3 contains 12 residues. CDR3 amino acids: CAWSGNSQPQHF. In nucleotides, the CDR3 is TGTGCCTGGAGTGGAAACAGTCAGCCCCAGCATTTT.

V usage is TRBV15 and J usage is TRBJ1-2; TRBD1 is a possible D gene (6 bases). The CDR3 consists of 15 residues. The germline V gene has CDR1 LNHNV and CDR2 YYDKDF (reference sequence). V lost 1 base and J lost 2, with 11 bases in between. In nucleotides, the CDR3 is TGTGCCACCAGCAGAGTAAGGACAGAGAACTATGGCTACACCTTC. It codes for CATSRVRTENYGYTF. The whole variable domain, remainder taken from reference TRBV15 and TRBJ1-2, is DAMVIQNPRYQVTQFGKPVTLSCSQTLNHNVMYWYQQKSSQAPKLLFHYYDKDFNNEADTPDNFQSRRPNTSFCFLDIRSPGLGDTAMYLCATSRVRTENYGYTFGSGTRLTVV.

This chain connects TRBV7-2 to TRBJ2-1; 12 nucleotides align to TRBD1. Trimming at V came to 4 bases and at J to 9 bases, leaving 7 bases not matched to a gene. The germline gives CDR1 SGHTA, CDR2 FQGNSA. The CDR3 runs to 15 residues. The chain's CDR3 is CASSSPGQGAFEQFF. In DNA, the CDR3 is TGTGCCAGCAGCTCCCCGGGACAGGGGGCCTTTGAGCAGTTCTTC.

The chain links TRBV19 to TRBJ2-7; no definite D call. Germline CDR1 reads LNHDA; CDR2 reads SQIVND (reference sequence). CDR3 size: 14 residues. The germline V and J ends were trimmed by 0 bases and 2 bases, with 8 bases remaining between them. Written as DNA, the CDR3 is TGTGCCAGTAGTATAGATTTACGGGCCTACGAGCAGTACTTC. Residues: CASSIDLRAYEQYF. The full variable domain, with the rest looked up from reference TRBV19 and TRBJ2-7, is DGGITQSPKYLFRKEGQNVTLSCEQNLNHDAMYWYRQDPGQGLRLIYYSQIVNDFQKGDIAEGYSVSREKKESFPLTVTSAQKNPTAFYLCASSIDLRAYEQYFGPGTRLTVT.

This chain links TRBV30 with TRBJ1-1; D ambiguous. Looked up from germline, CDR1 is GTSNPN and CDR2 is SVGIG (reference sequence). This CDR3 region has 12 residues. V shed 3 bases and J shed 5 bases, with 10 bases lying between them. CDR3 amino acids: CAWSGMGTEAFF. CDR3 nucleotide sequence: TGTGCCTGGAGCGGGATGGGGACTGAAGCTTTCTTT.

The chain couples TRBV10-2 to TRBJ1-4; 7 nucleotides line up with TRBD1. This CDR3 is built from 14 residues. Germline values: CDR1 WSHSY, CDR2 SAAADI. V gave up 7 bases and J gave up 8 bases; unmatched junction bases: 10. CDR3 DNA sequence: TGCGCCAGCACCACAGGGGCCGCCGCGGAAAAACTGTTTTTT. Its protein product is CASTTGAAAEKLFF.

This sequence joins TRBV27 and TRBJ1-5; D unclear. V was clipped by 3 bases and J by 0 bases, with 9 bases between them. The CDR3 extends over 15 amino acids. The germline V gene has CDR1 MNHEY and CDR2 SMNVEV (reference sequence). CDR3 residues: CASSLEGYSNQPQHF. In nucleotides, the CDR3 is TGTGCCAGCAGTTTGGAAGGGTATAGCAATCAGCCCCAGCATTTT.

This chain links TRBV30 with TRBJ2-1; perhaps TRBD2 as D (5 bases). This CDR3 is 14 amino acids long. Germline CDR1 GTSNPN, CDR2 SVGIG (reference sequence). Trimming stripped 6 bases from V and 7 bases from J, with 19 bases between. The CDR3 sequence: CACHGDLFINEQFF. CDR3 coding DNA: TGTGCCTGCCACGGGGATTTATTTATTAATGAGCAGTTCTTC.

The chain carries TRBV19 and TRBJ2-6; 7 positions match TRBD1. V lost 9 bases and J lost 7; bases outside the gene matches: 21. Germline loops: CDR1 LNHDA, CDR2 SQIVND (reference sequence). The CDR3 is made up of 18 amino acids. Here the CDR3 DNA reads TGTGCCAGCAACCGGGACAGCCCGTCTCTAATAGGAGCCAACGTCCTGACTTTC. It encodes CASNRDSPSLIGANVLTF.

V is TRBV7-2 and J is TRBJ1-2; TRBD1 might be the D (5 bases). The CDR3 totals 17 residues. CDR1 and CDR2 from the germline V gene are SGHTA and FQGNSA. Trimming pared 3 bases from V and 5 bases from J, leaving 22 bases between. CDR3 protein: CASSFGGRPSSRYGYTF. The CDR3 nucleotides are TGTGCCAGCAGCTTCGGGGGAAGGCCGTCGTCTCGTTATGGCTACACCTTC.

This rearrangement joins TRBV18 to TRBJ2-2, with 8 nucleotides matching TRBD1. The germline gives CDR1 KGHSH, CDR2 LQKENI. V lost 2 bases to trimming and J lost 7 bases; unmatched junction nucleotides: 6. There are 15 residues in the CDR3. The CDR3 DNA sequence: TGTGCCAGCTCACCAAGGGCAGGGGGCGACGGGGAGCTGTTTTTT. Translating it yields CASSPRAGGDGELFF.

V usage is TRBV5-5 and J usage is TRBJ2-1; 12 bases are shared with TRBD2. The CDR3 loop spans 15 amino acids. Losses at the gene ends were 4 bases for V and 10 bases for J; bases not matched to a gene: 9. Germline values: CDR1 SGHKS, CDR2 YYEKEE (reference sequence). CDR3 loop: CASSPQRLAGEEQFF. CDR3 DNA: TGTGCCAGCAGCCCCCAAAGACTAGCGGGAGAGGAGCAGTTCTTC.

This clone is a singleton in its sample. The chain employs TRBV4-1 and TRBJ1-6, with TRBD1 matching over 9 bases. V was pared by 0 bases and J by 9 bases, with 6 bases of the junction left unmatched. Germline lookup yields CDR1 MGHRA and CDR2 YSYEKL. The CDR3 spans 16 residues. CDR3 bases: TGCGCCAGCAGCCAAGACCGGGACAGGGTTGGTTCACCCCTCCACTTT. Protein product: CASSQDRDRVGSPLHF.

This clone was counted once. This sequence joins TRBV29-1 and TRBJ2-1; D may correspond to TRBD1 or TRBD2 (5 bases each). The CDR3 extends over 12 amino acids. V lost 3 bases to trimming and J lost 6 bases, with 9 bases between them. CDR1 is SQVTM, CDR2 ANQGSEA, per germline. The CDR3 DNA follows: TGCAGCGTTGAGCTTGGGGGCAATGAGCAGTTCTTC. Amino acids: CSVELGGNEQFF.